Each of the 4 T cell receptor beta chains below was sequenced from the same sample in a study of T cells in localized non-small cell lung cancer. Only in-frame clones appear in the TCRdb table, and some are missing; sequencing was by immunoSEQ multiplex PCR. The table lists several thousand clones, about 29% of them singletons. The sample was lung tumor tissue, taken before any cancer treatment. These TCRs come from a woman aged 35 to 69 with stage I squamous cell lung carcinoma.

This clone was picked up a small number of times. V is TRBV11-3 and J is TRBJ2-5; TRBD2 is a possible D gene (5 bases). Germline CDR1 reads SGHNT; CDR2 reads YENEEA. The CDR3 has 14 residues. Trimming removed 6 bases from V and 5 bases from J, with 16 bases in between. The CDR3 region has the DNA TGTGCCAGCAGTGTGGTAGACGCGGGTGAGACCCAGTACTTC. This sequence encodes CASSVVDAGETQYF.

The V and J genes are TRBV9 and TRBJ2-3; 8 bases agree with TRBD2. Germline CDR1 and CDR2: SGDLS and YYNGEE. The CDR3 runs 16 residues. V lost 0 bases to trimming and J lost 1 base; unmatched junction nucleotides: 4. The CDR3 coding sequence is TGTGCCAGCAGCGTAGCGGGGGGGAAAGGCACAGATACGCAGTATTTT. The encoded protein is CASSVAGGKGTDTQYF.

V and J are TRBV11-3 and TRBJ2-1, with 7 bases lining up with TRBD2. CDR3 length equals 14 residues. In germline, CDR1 is SGHNT, CDR2 YENEEA. The V and J ends lost 2 bases and 6 bases, in that order; junction bases with no gene match: 4. In DNA, the CDR3 is TGTGCCAGCAGCTTATCGGGGGAGGGCAATGAGCAGTTCTTC. This codes for CASSLSGEGNEQFF.

In this sample, this clone turned up a few times. This sequence joins TRBV11-3 and TRBJ2-2, with 11 bases fitting TRBD2. The CDR3 spans 15 residues. V shed 3 bases and J 6 bases; nucleotides not matched to a gene: 3. The germline V gene has CDR1 SGHNT and CDR2 YENEEA. The CDR3 reads CASSLLAGGSGELFF. CDR3 nucleotide sequence: TGTGCCAGCAGCTTGCTAGCGGGAGGATCCGGGGAGCTGTTTTTT. The full variable domain, rest sourced from reference TRBV11-3 and TRBJ2-2, is EAGVVQSPRYKIIEKKQPVAFWCNPISGHNTLYWYLQNLGQGPELLIRYENEEAVDDSQLPKDRFSAERLKGVDSTLKIQPAELGDSAVYLCASSLLAGGSGELFFGEGSRLTVL.